This T cell receptor beta chain was observed in a study of T-cell reconstitution after alpha-beta-depleted transplantation in children. Germline V gene sequence: CDR1 MNHNS, CDR2 SASEGT. V was pared by 5 bases and J by 7 bases, with 13 bases of the junction left unmatched. The CDR3 covers 17 residues. Using unique molecular identifiers, the investigators prepared the TCRbeta library. TCRdb processed the PCR reads anew with MiXCR; each CDR3 protein has one entry. The sample lists roughly 500,000 distinct CDR3 sequences; roughly 33% were seen once. This chain links TRBV6-1 with TRBJ1-4; 10 bases agree with TRBD1. This TCR was sampled from a human donor who donated a stem cell graft to a child with aplastic anemia. Material: PBMCs from the stem cell graft donor, obtained from the stem cell graft. Here the CDR3 reads CASSPGGATGGGEKLFF. The CDR3 region has the DNA TGTGCCAGCAGTCCCGGGGGGGCGACAGGGGGCGGTGAAAAACTGTTTTTT.